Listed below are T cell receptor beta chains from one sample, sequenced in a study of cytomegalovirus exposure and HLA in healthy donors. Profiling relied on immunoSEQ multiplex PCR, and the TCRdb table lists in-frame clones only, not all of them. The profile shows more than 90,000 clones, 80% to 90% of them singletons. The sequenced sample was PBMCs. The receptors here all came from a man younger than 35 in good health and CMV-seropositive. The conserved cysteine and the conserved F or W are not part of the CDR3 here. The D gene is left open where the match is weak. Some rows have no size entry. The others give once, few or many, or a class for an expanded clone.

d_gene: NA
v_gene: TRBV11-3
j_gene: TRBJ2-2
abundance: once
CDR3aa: ASSLVRESGELF

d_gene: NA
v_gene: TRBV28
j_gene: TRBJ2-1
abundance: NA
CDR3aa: ASSLFGVTDRRDEQF

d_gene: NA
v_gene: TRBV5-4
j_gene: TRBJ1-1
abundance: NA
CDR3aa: AGVVRGDTEAF

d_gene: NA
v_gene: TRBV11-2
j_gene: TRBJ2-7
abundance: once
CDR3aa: ASSLVKDGTYEQY

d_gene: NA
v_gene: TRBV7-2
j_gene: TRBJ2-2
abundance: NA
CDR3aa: ARNRIGTGELF

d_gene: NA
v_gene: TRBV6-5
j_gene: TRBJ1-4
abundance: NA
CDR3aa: ASSPGSTNEKLF

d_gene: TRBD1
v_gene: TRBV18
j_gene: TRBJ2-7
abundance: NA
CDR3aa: ASSPPGGAWDYEQY

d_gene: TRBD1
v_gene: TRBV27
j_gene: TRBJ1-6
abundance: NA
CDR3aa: ASSARGSGSPLH

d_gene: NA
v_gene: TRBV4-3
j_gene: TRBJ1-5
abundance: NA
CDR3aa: ASSQEAPRGHQPQH

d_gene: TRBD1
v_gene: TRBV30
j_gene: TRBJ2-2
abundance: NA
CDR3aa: AWSVPPTTGAVAGELF

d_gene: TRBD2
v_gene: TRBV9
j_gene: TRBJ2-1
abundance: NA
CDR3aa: ASSPGLAGGVNEQF

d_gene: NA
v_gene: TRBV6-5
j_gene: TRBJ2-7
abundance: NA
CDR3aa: ASSYSIGRAIYEQY

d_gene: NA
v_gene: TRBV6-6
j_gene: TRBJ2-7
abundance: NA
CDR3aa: ASRSRGLAYEQY

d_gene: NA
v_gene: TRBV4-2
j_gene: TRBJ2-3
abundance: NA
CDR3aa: ASSEGGGDNTDTQY

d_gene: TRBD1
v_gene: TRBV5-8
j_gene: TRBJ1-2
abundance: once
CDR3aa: ASSFRGDRGYGYT

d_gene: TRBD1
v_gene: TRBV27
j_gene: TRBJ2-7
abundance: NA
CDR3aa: ASSEPGQGVRGYEQY

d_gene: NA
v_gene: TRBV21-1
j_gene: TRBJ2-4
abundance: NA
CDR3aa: ASSNHRDTLAKNIQY

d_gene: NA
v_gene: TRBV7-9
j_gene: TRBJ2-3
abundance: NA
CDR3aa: ASSPRGWTDTQY